These T cell receptor beta chains were read from a single sample in a study of blood T cell repertoires in COVID-19. Method: immunoSEQ multiplex PCR; TCRdb's copy keeps in-frame clones and lacks some. The data contain about 290,000 clones, roughly nine tenths of them seen just once; the ten biggest clones take up approximately 0.85%. Sequencing input: peripheral blood. Receptor source: a woman in her thirties or forties who had recovered from COVID-19. CDR3s include the opening cysteine and the closing phenylalanine or tryptophan. Each record gives: CDR3 length, V gene, J gene, CDR3 protein.

>16|TRBV7-2|TRBJ2-7
CASTRTRPSGGDEQYF
>17|TRBV27|TRBJ2-1
CASSPGGGVAGDNEQFF
>17|TRBV5-1|TRBJ2-7
CASSLDIAASDSYEQYF
>16|TRBV7-6|TRBJ2-6
CASSSTGYSGANVLTF
>12|TRBV12-3/TRBV12-4|TRBJ2-5
CASRTDGETQYF
>14|TRBV19|TRBJ1-2
CASSTSRGGDGYTF
>15|TRBV7-9|TRBJ2-1
CASSLVAGVHNEQFF
>14|TRBV7-2|TRBJ2-5
CASSQTGVVETQYF
>13|TRBV30|TRBJ2-1
CAWSADSANEQFF
>15|TRBV28|TRBJ2-5
CASSQLGALQETQYF
>15|TRBV6-5|TRBJ1-1
CASRPSRDRATEAFF
>13|TRBV2|TRBJ2-7
CATEERLSYEQYF
>16|TRBV10-3|TRBJ2-7
CAISESGTSGDYEQYF
>13|TRBV5-4|TRBJ2-7
CASRPGTGYEQYF
>16|TRBV18|TRBJ1-1
CASSPSQGDMNTEAFF
>16|TRBV4-1|TRBJ2-1
CASSQERGLAMDEQFF
>15|TRBV6-5|TRBJ2-3
CASTGRVGETDTQYF
>15|TRBV9|TRBJ2-7
CASSQSGSPSYEQYF
>13|TRBV29-1|TRBJ2-5
CSARQGYQETQYF
>12|TRBV30|TRBJ2-7
CACKLNTYEQYF
>13|TRBV2|TRBJ1-5
CASSEAQGAVQHF
>15|TRBV6-5|TRBJ2-7
CASSYSRTSEYEQYF
>14|TRBV5-1|TRBJ2-3
CASSLAQGTDTQYF
>13|TRBV19|TRBJ2-2
CASSRADTGELFF
>15|TRBV5-1|TRBJ1-1
CASSLSVGADGEAFF
>14|TRBV23-1|TRBJ1-1
CASSTQMMNTEAFF
>18|TRBV15|TRBJ1-6
CATSTGTARSSYNSPLHF
>14|TRBV14|TRBJ2-3
CASSQGGLTDTQYF
>15|TRBV5-5|TRBJ2-2
CASSRLAENTGELFF
>16|TRBV11-2|TRBJ2-7
CASSARRGQEHYEQYF
>15|TRBV11-2|TRBJ2-3
CASRRLAKRTDTQYF
>15|TRBV11-3|TRBJ2-3
CASSFLAGASDTQYF
>15|TRBV6-2/TRBV6-3|TRBJ1-5
CASSSAGAGNQPQHF
>16|TRBV18|TRBJ1-1
CASSPSFGQGFTEAFF
>13|TRBV29-1|TRBJ1-1
CSVDRGLGTEAFF
>14|TRBV18|TRBJ2-5
CASSPRTGEETQYF
>17|TRBV10-3|TRBJ2-7
CATQGTSGRPSAYEQYF
>13|TRBV7-7|TRBJ2-1
CASSLHESNEQFF
>15|TRBV7-5|TRBJ2-2
CARIHPLDSGGELFF
>15|TRBV4-1|TRBJ2-3
CASSHELAGGDTQYF
>15|TRBV11-2|TRBJ2-3
CASSPMSTVTDTQYF
>17|TRBV24-1|TRBJ2-2
CATSLPPAGTNTGELFF
>17|TRBV28|TRBJ2-2
CASSFSRDRANTGELFF
>14|TRBV6-5|TRBJ2-5
CASRTGTGEKTQYF
>15|TRBV6-1|TRBJ1-6
CASSEGTGEASPLHF
>15|TRBV19|TRBJ2-1
CASSITSGLYNEQFF
>17|TRBV18|TRBJ1-1
CASSPPRDSQRVTEAFF
>14|TRBV7-9|TRBJ2-1
CAEIQGNSYNEQFF
>17|TRBV5-1|TRBJ2-3
CASSLAFQGSGTDTQYF
>14|TRBV11-2|TRBJ1-1
CASSIQGARTEAFF
>17|TRBV30|TRBJ2-1
CAWSVLRGAGVLNEQFF
>16|TRBV7-8|TRBJ2-5
CASSYYRVSPQETQYF
>16|TRBV3-1/TRBV3-2|TRBJ2-5
CASSQVRASAQETQYF
>14|TRBV4-1|TRBJ1-5
CASSQGVTGGPQHF
>13|TRBV7-3|TRBJ2-3
CASSLIGTDTQYF